One TCR beta chain is described in this entry. The data derive from a study of Graves' ophthalmopathy and Graves' hyperthyroidism. Amplification of the TCR beta CDR3 regions used RNA transcripts (as template). In the first round, RT-PCR was carried out with HTBI primers, and a multiplex PCR formed the second round. TCRdb recomputed calls from the multiplex PCR reads with MiXCR, one row per CDR3 protein. The sample contains over a million distinct CDR3 sequences, 36% of which appear only once. People with hyperthyroidism were aged 18 to 65 and newly diagnosed, under 2 months' duration. Orbital computed tomography, together with clinical symptoms, serum thyroxine, TRAb and thyroid ultrasound, was used for diagnosis. V gave up 5 bases and J gave up 0 bases, with 5 bases separating them. The CDR3 length is 14 residues. Germline V gives CDR1 SEHNR, CDR2 FQNEAQ (reference sequence).

Material for sequencing was peripheral blood or thyroid tissue (not recorded which). The chain combines TRBV7-9 with TRBJ1-6; D is unclear. The sequence derives from an adult man with Graves' hyperthyroidism. DNA of the CDR3: TGTGCCAGCAGCGACTACTCCTATAATTCACCCCTCCACTTT. It specifies CASSDYSYNSPLHF.